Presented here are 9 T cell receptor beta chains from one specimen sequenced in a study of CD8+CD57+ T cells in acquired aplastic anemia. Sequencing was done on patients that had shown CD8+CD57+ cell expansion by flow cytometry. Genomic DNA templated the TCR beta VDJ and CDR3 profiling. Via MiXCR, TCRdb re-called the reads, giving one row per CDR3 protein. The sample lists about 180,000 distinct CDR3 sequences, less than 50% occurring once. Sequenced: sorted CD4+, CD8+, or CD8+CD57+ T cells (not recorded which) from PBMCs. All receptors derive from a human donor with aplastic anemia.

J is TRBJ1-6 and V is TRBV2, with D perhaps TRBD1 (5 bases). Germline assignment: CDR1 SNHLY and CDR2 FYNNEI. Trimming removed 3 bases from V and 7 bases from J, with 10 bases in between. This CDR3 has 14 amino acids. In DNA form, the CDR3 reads TGTGCCAGCAGTGATTCCAGGGTCAATTCACCCCTCCACTTT. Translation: CASSDSRVNSPLHF.

CDR3 amino acids: CASSLGFSPAEQFF. In DNA, the CDR3 is TGTGCCAGCAGCCTGGGCTTTAGCCCGGCTGAGCAGTTCTTC. This chain connects TRBV5-5 to TRBJ2-1, with no clear D. Trimming cost V 4 bases and J 9 bases, with 17 bases left between them. From germline, CDR1 is SGHKS and CDR2 YYEKEE (reference sequence). The CDR3 covers 14 residues.

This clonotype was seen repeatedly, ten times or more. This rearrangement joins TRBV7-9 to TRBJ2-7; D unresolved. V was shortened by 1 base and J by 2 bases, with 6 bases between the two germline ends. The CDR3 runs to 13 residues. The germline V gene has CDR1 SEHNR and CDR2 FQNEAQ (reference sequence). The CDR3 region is CASSLEGPYEQYF. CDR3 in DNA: TGTGCCAGCAGCTTAGAAGGGCCCTACGAGCAGTACTTC.

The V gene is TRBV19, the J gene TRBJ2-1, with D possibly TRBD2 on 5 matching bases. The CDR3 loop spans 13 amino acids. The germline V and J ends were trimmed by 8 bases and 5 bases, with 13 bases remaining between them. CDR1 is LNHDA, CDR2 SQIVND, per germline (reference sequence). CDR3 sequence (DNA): TGTGCCAGTGGAGGCGGGCGGAACAATGAGCAGTTCTTC. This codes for CASGGGRNNEQFF.

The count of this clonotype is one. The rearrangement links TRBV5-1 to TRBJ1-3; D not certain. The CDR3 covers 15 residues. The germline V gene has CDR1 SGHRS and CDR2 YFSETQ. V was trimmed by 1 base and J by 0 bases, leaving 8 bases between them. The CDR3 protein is CASSLSGISGNTIYF. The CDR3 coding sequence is TGCGCCAGCAGCTTGAGCGGGATCTCTGGAAACACCATATATTTT. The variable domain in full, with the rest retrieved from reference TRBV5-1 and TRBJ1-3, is KAGVTQTPRYLIKTRGQQVTLSCSPISGHRSVSWYQQTPGQGLQFLFEYFSETQRNKGNFPGRFSGRQFSNSRSEMNVSTLELGDSALYLCASSLSGISGNTIYFGEGSWLTVV.

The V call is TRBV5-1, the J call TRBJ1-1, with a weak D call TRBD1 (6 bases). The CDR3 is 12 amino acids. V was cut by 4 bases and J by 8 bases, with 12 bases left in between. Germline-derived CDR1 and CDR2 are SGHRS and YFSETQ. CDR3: CASSAGTPEAFF. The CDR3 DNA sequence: TGCGCCAGCAGCGCTGGGACACCAGAAGCTTTCTTT. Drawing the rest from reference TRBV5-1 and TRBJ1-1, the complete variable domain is KAGVTQTPRYLIKTRGQQVTLSCSPISGHRSVSWYQQTPGQGLQFLFEYFSETQRNKGNFPGRFSGRQFSNSRSEMNVSTLELGDSALYLCASSAGTPEAFFGQGTRLTVV.

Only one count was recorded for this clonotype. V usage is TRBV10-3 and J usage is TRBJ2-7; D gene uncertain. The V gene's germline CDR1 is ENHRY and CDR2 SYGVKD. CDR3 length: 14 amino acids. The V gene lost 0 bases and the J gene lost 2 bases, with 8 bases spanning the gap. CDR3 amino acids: CAISESVRPYEQYF. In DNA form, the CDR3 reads TGTGCCATCAGTGAGTCGGTCAGGCCCTACGAGCAGTACTTC.

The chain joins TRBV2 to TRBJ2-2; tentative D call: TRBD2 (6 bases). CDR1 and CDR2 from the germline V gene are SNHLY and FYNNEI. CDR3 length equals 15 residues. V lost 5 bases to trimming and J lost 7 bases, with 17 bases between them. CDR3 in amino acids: CASSRPRLSGGELFF. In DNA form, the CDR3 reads TGTGCCAGCAGTCGCCCCCGGCTTAGCGGCGGGGAGCTGTTTTTT.

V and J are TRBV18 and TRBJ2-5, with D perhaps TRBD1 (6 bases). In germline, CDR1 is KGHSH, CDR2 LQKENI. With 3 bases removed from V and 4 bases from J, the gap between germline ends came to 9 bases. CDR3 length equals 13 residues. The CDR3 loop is CASSPGHGETQYF. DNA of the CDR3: TGTGCCAGCTCACCGGGACACGGAGAGACCCAGTACTTC.